This TCR beta chain was captured by sequencing in a study of blood T cell repertoires in COVID-19. Study at large: T cells, B-cell-depleted T cells, or PBMCs supplied cDNA or gDNA.

The CDR3 is 16 residues long. Germline V CDR1 and CDR2: LGHNA, YNFKEQ. J gave up 4 bases and V 0 bases, and 6 bases lay outside the gene matches. Here immunoSEQ multiplex PCR was the method, and the copy in TCRdb shows in-frame clones only, minus some. The sample records about 130,000 clones, just under 85% being singletons. The chain joins TRBV4-2 to TRBJ1-2; TRBD1 aligns across 9 bases. The sequenced sample was peripheral blood. This clonotype originated in a woman aged 80 or over with acute or convalescent COVID-19. The DNA of the CDR3 is TGTGCCAGCAGCCAAGATATGGGACAGGGAGGCTATGGCTACACCTTC. Its translation is CASSQDMGQGGYGYTF.